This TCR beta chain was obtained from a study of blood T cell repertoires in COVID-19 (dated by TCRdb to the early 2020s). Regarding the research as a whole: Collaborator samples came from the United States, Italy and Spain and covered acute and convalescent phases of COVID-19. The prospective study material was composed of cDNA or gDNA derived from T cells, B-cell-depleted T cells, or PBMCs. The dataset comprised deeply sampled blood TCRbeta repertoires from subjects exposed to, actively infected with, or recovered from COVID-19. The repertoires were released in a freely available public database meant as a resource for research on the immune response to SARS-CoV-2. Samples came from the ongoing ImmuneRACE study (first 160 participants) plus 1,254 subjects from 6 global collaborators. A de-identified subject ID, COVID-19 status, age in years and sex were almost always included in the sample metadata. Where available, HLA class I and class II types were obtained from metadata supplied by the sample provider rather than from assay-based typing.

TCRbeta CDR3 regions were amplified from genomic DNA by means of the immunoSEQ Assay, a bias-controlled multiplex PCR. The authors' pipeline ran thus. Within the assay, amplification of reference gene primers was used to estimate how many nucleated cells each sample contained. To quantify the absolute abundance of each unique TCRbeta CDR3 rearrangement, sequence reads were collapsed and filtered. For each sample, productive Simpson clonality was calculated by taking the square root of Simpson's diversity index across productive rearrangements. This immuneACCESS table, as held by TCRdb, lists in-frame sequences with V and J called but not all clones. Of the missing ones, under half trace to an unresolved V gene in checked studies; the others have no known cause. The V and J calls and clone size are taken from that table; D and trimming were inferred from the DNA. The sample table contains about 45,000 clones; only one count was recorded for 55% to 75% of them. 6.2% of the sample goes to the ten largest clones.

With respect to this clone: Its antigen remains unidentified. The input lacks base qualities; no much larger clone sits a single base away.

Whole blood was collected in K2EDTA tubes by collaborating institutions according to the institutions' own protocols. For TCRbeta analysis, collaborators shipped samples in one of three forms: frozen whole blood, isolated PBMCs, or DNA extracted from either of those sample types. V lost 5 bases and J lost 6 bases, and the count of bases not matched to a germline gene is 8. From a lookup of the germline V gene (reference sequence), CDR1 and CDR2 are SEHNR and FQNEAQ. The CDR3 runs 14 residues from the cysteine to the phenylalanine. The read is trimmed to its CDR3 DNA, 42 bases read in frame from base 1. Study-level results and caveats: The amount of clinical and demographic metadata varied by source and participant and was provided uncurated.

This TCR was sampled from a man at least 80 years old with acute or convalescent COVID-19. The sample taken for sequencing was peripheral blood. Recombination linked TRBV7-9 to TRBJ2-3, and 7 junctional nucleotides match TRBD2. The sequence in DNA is TGTGCCAGCAGCCCTAGCGGACCAGGGGATACGCAGTATTTT. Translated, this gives CASSPSGPGDTQYF.